The clone carrying this T cell receptor (beta chain) showed up just a few times. The antigen is undetermined. Trimming shortened V by 7 bases and J by 0 bases, and 10 bases separated the two germline ends. The CDR3 loop spans 13 amino acids. Germline V gene sequence: CDR1 DFQATT, CDR2 SNEGSKA (reference sequence). The data were obtained in a study of vaccination and CD4 T cells after COVID-19. Study in general: Median draw time for post-COVID samples was 101 days post-diagnosis (range 35 to 161).

Treatment defined: approximately 10-day PBMC culture with coronavirus spike peptide pools or control peptides (ViraFEST assay). CD4+ T lymphocytes from the unexposed donor were collected before the COVID-19 pandemic (2011-2018). Half the medium was exchanged for fresh IL-2 medium on days 3 and 7. CD4+ T cells that had been cultured provided DNA sequenced with the Oncomine TCR Beta short-read assay. In this case, cultured CD4+ T cells provided the extracted genomic DNA. TCRdb reanalysed the PCR reads using MiXCR and keeps one entry per CDR3 protein. Counted here are fewer than 9,000 distinct CDR3 sequences, about a third occurring once; the ten biggest clones make up less than 40%.

Sequences were obtained from CD4+ T cells from blood, cultured in vitro. The chain is built from TRBV20-1 and TRBJ2-1, with TRBD2 as a possible D gene (6 bases). The TCR was taken from a human donor in good health. This CDR3 reads CSVRLDSYNEQFF. The CDR3 coding sequence is TGCAGTGTAAGACTAGACTCCTACAATGAGCAGTTCTTC.